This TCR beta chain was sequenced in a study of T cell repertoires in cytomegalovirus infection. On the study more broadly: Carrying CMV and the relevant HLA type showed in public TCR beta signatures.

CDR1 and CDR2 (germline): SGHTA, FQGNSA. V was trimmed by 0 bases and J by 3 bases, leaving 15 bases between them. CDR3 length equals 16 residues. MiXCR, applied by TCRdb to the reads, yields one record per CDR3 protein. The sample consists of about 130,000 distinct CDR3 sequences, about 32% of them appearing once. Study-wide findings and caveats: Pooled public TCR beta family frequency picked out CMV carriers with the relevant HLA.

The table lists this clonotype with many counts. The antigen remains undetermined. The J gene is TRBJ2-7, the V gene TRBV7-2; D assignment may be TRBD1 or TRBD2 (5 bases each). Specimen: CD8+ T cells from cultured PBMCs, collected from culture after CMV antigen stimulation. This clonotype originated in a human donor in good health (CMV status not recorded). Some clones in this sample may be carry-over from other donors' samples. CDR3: CASSLAPGTVNYEQYF. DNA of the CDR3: TGTGCCAGCAGCTTAGCCCCCGGGACGGTAAACTACGAGCAGTACTTC. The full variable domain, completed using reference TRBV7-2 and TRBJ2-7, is GAGVSQSPSNKVTEKGKDVELRCDPISGHTALYWYRQSLGQGLEFLIYFQGNSAPDKSGLPSDRFSAERTGGSVSTLTIQRTQQEDSAVYLCASSLAPGTVNYEQYFGPGTRLTVT.